Following are 8 T cell receptor beta chains from one sample sequenced in a study of shared clonotypes between healthy human individuals. Repertoires were generated with immunoSEQ multiplex PCR, while TCRdb's copy carries only in-frame clones and drops some. The profile shows about 600,000 clones, about 97% of them singletons. The sample was naive CD4+ T cells sorted from blood. Subset denoted: CD45RA+ positively selected. The receptor source for this set is a woman in her twenties or thirties in good health.

This chain joins TRBV5-4 and TRBJ2-7; D is unresolved. Germline assignment: CDR1 SGHNT and CDR2 YYREEE (reference sequence). V was cut by 0 bases and J by 0 bases, with 16 bases left in between. This CDR3 is built from 17 residues. The chain's CDR3 is CASSLAPVAESSYEQYF. DNA for the CDR3: TGTGCCAGCAGCTTGGCCCCAGTTGCGGAGAGCTCCTACGAGCAGTACTTC. Filled out from reference TRBV5-4 and TRBJ2-7, the complete variable domain reads ETGVTQSPTHLIKTRGQQVTLRCSSQSGHNTVSWYQQALGQGPQFIFQYYREEENGRGNFPPRFSGLQFPNYSSELNVNALELDDSALYLCASSLAPVAESSYEQYFGPGTRLTVT.

This rearrangement joins TRBV7-8 to TRBJ2-7; no reliable D call. This CDR3 is built from 16 residues. The germline V and J ends were trimmed by 1 base and 1 base, with 14 bases remaining between them. The V gene's germline CDR1 is SGHVS and CDR2 FQNEAQ. CDR3 coding DNA: TGTGCCAGCAGCTTAGTAAACGACCGCCAATCCTACGAGCAGTACTTC. As protein: CASSLVNDRQSYEQYF.

The V call is TRBV7-6, the J call TRBJ2-1, with TRBD1 identical over 7 bases. The junction had 4 bases not matched to a gene; V was cut back by 3 bases and J by 2 bases. Germline CDR1 SGHVS, CDR2 FNYEAQ. This CDR3 spans 15 amino acids. The CDR3 DNA reads TGTGCCAGCAGCTTCTACAGGGGTCCCTACAATGAGCAGTTCTTC. It encodes CASSFYRGPYNEQFF.

CDR3 sequence (DNA): TGTGCCAGCAGCCCCGGACAGGGAGTTCCAGAAAAACTGTTTTTT. It encodes CASSPGQGVPEKLFF. The rearrangement joins TRBV28 to TRBJ1-4, with TRBD1 matching over 8 bases. Germline V gene lookup returns CDR1 MDHEN and CDR2 SYDVKM. The CDR3 sequence is 15 residues long. V lost 6 bases, J lost 8 bases, and 11 bases stayed unmatched.

The chain is built from TRBV11-2 and TRBJ2-3, with 14 bases matching TRBD2. The length of the CDR3 is 18 residues. The germline V gene encodes CDR1 SGHAT and CDR2 FQNNGV. Trimming at V came to 5 bases and at J to 3 bases, leaving 10 bases not matched to a gene. DNA for the CDR3: TGTGCCAGCAGCCCCTACCAAGGACTAGCGGGAGGTACAGATACGCAGTATTTT. Its translation is CASSPYQGLAGGTDTQYF.

This clone was observed once. The chain carries TRBV27 and TRBJ2-3; 7 bases align to TRBD2. The CDR3 runs to 16 residues. With V trimmed by 1 base and J by 4 bases, 8 bases remained unmatched. Looked up from germline, CDR1 is MNHEY and CDR2 is SMNVEV (reference sequence). The CDR3 here is CASSLYGGSRPDTQYF. The DNA for the CDR3 is TGTGCCAGCAGTTTATACGGCGGGAGCCGCCCAGATACGCAGTATTTT.

The chain has TRBV28 and TRBJ1-1; perhaps TRBD1 as D (5 bases). Germline CDR1 and CDR2: MDHEN and SYDVKM. This CDR3 is 15 amino acids long. Trimming shortened V by 4 bases and J by 1 base, and 13 bases separated the two germline ends. CDR3 sequence (DNA): TGTGCCAGCAGTTCAGAAGGGGACGGGAACACTGAAGCTTTCTTT. It specifies CASSSEGDGNTEAFF. The variable domain in full, completed from reference TRBV28 and TRBJ1-1, reads DVKVTQSSRYLVKRTGEKVFLECVQDMDHENMFWYRQDPGLGLRLIYFSYDVKMKEKGDIPEGYSVSREKKERFSLILESASTNQTSMYLCASSSEGDGNTEAFFGQGTRLTVV.

The chain combines TRBV18 with TRBJ2-7; TRBD1 agrees at 8 bases. V was pared by 3 bases and J by 6 bases, with 7 bases of the junction left unmatched. The CDR3 length is 14 residues. Germline lookup yields CDR1 KGHSH and CDR2 LQKENI. CDR3 sequence (DNA): TGTGCCAGCTCACCGACAGGGGTATGGGGCGAGCAGTACTTC. Amino acid sequence: CASSPTGVWGEQYF.